The 22 T cell receptor beta chains below come from one sample, sequenced in a study of OX40 agonist ivuxolimab in advanced cancers. Profiling relied on immunoSEQ multiplex PCR, and the TCRdb table lists in-frame clones only, not all of them. Counted here are just over 35,000 clones, approximately 84% occurring once; the ten biggest clones make up 18%. The sequencing used CD4+ or CD8+ T cells sorted from blood, collected in a trial of the OX40 agonist ivuxolimab. The receptors shown here come from an adult with an advanced solid tumor such as melanoma, head and neck, liver or kidney cancer.

J is TRBJ2-7 and V is TRBV10-3, with D possibly matching TRBD1 (5 bases). The V and J ends lost 8 bases and 0 bases respectively, with 8 bases between them. The CDR3 totals 12 residues. CDR1 is ENHRY, CDR2 SYGVKD, per germline. The CDR3 DNA reads TGTGCCATCGGAGACAGCTCCTACGAGCAGTACTTC. It yields the protein CAIGDSSYEQYF.

With regard to this clone: A read error may account for a junction end that differs from germline. This CDR3 is also generated by other DNA sequences in the sample. V and J are TRBV7-9 and TRBJ2-7; the match to TRBD2 covers 10 bases. This CDR3 is built from 16 residues. Germline lookup yields CDR1 SEHNR and CDR2 FQNEAQ (reference sequence). The CDR3 DNA follows: TGCGCCAGCAGCTTAGCCTCCGGGACTAGCGTCTACGAGCAGTACTTC. It encodes CASSLASGTSVYEQYF.

This chain connects TRBV11-1 to TRBJ2-1, with 7 bases that match TRBD1. The V gene end was trimmed by 3 bases and the J gene end by 2 bases; junction bases not matched to a gene: 4. The CDR3 sequence is 15 residues long. CDR1 is SGHAT and CDR2 is FQDESV in the germline V gene (reference sequence). For the CDR3, the DNA is TGTGCCAGCAGCTTGGGACAGCCGACCTACAATGAGCAGTTCTTC. Translating gives CASSLGQPTYNEQFF.

This chain joins TRBV9 and TRBJ1-4, with 7 nucleotides matching TRBD1. Germline V gene sequence: CDR1 SGDLS, CDR2 YYNGEE. The CDR3 is 14 amino acids. J lost 5 bases, V lost 2 bases, and 3 bases had no gene match. The CDR3 nucleotides are TGTGCCAGCAGCGTCGGGACAGAGAATGAAAAACTGTTTTTT. Its translation is CASSVGTENEKLFF.

The chain joins TRBV9 to TRBJ2-5, with 11 bases matching TRBD1. The DNA end favors TRBJ2-7, so the J call may be wrong. The CDR3 contains 15 residues. Per the germline V gene, CDR1 is SGDLS and CDR2 is YYNGEE. CDR3 sequence: CASSSTGTGGYEQYF. The CDR3 DNA reads TGTGCCAGCAGCTCCACCGGGACAGGGGGCTACGAGCAGTACTTC.

The chain joins TRBV4-1 to TRBJ2-2; D is unclear. Trimming took off 0 bases at V and 5 bases at J, with 10 bases between the two ends. CDR3 length: 15 residues. The V gene's germline CDR1 is MGHRA and CDR2 YSYEKL. CDR3 amino acids: CASSQETGSTGELFF. CDR3 nucleotide sequence: TGCGCCAGCAGCCAAGAAACGGGCAGTACCGGGGAGCTGTTTTTT.

The V gene is TRBV28, the J gene TRBJ2-7, with D perhaps matching TRBD2 (7 bases). Trimming pared 6 bases from V and 5 bases from J, leaving 17 bases between. Germline V gives CDR1 MDHEN, CDR2 SYDVKM. The CDR3 runs to 14 residues. CDR3 protein: CASSEGGGPDEQYF. CDR3 bases: TGTGCCAGCAGCGAGGGGGGAGGGCCAGACGAGCAGTACTTC.

This chain links TRBV7-8 with TRBJ2-1, with TRBD1 as a possible D gene (6 bases). The CDR3 totals 16 residues. Germline V gene lookup returns CDR1 SGHVS and CDR2 FQNEAQ. V was shortened by 5 bases and J by 0 bases, with 14 bases between the two germline ends. The CDR3 is CASSPPRGSSYNEQFF. As DNA, the CDR3 is TGTGCCAGCAGCCCACCCAGGGGCTCCTCCTACAATGAGCAGTTCTTC.

The CDR3 region has the DNA TGTGCCAGCAGCTTAGGGGTCTCCTACGAGCAGTACTTC. It specifies CASSLGVSYEQYF. This sequence joins TRBV5-6 and TRBJ2-7; TRBD1 is a possible D gene (5 bases). Germline values: CDR1 SGHDT, CDR2 YYEEEE. With 2 bases removed from V and 0 bases from J, the gap between germline ends came to 6 bases. The CDR3 contains 13 residues.

This sequence joins TRBV7-9 and TRBJ2-7; D is unclear. With 6 bases removed from V and 0 bases from J, the gap between germline ends came to 15 bases. The CDR3 has 15 amino acids. From germline, CDR1 is SEHNR and CDR2 FQNEAQ (reference sequence). The CDR3 coding sequence is TGTGCCAGCAGACAAGGACCGGGCATCTCCTACGAGCAGTACTTC. Protein product: CASRQGPGISYEQYF. The full variable domain, rest sourced from reference TRBV7-9 and TRBJ2-7, is DTGVSQNPRHKITKRGQNVTFRCDPISEHNRLYWYRQTLGQGPEFLTYFQNEAQLEKSRLLSDRFSAERPKGSFSTLEIQRTEQGDSAMYLCASRQGPGISYEQYFGPGTRLTVT.

In DNA form, the CDR3 reads TGCAGCGTTGAGAGTCGGGCCGAGACCCAGTACTTC. Translated: CSVESRAETQYF. The J gene is TRBJ2-5, the V gene TRBV29-1; D not resolved. The CDR3 has 12 residues. The V gene's germline CDR1 is SQVTM and CDR2 ANQGSEA. The ends were cut back, 3 bases at V and 5 bases at J, with 10 bases in the middle.

The chain links TRBV7-7 to TRBJ2-5; a possible D gene is TRBD1 (6 bases). Germline V gives CDR1 SSHAT, CDR2 FNYEAQ (reference sequence). The CDR3 extends over 14 amino acids. V was shortened by 1 base and J by 5 bases, with 11 bases between the two germline ends. In DNA form, the CDR3 reads TGTGCCAGCAGCTTAGATTCTACAGGGGAGACCCAGTACTTC. Protein sequence: CASSLDSTGETQYF.

The sample holds a few counts of this clone. The V gene is TRBV28, the J gene TRBJ2-1; D is ambiguous. Germline V gene lookup returns CDR1 MDHEN and CDR2 SYDVKM. Trimming stripped 4 bases from V and 2 bases from J, with 12 bases between. The length of the CDR3 is 15 residues. The CDR3 DNA follows: TGTGCCAGCAGTTGGGGTGGGTCCCCCTACAATGAGCAGTTCTTC. As protein: CASSWGGSPYNEQFF.

The chain recombines TRBV7-8 with TRBJ2-5, with 9 bases lining up with TRBD2. The CDR3 totals 15 residues. J gave up 3 bases and V 5 bases, and 7 bases lay outside the gene matches. Germline V gene lookup returns CDR1 SGHVS and CDR2 FQNEAQ. The CDR3 spells CASSAIAGVKETQYF. The DNA for the CDR3 is TGTGCCAGCAGCGCGATAGCGGGGGTAAAAGAGACCCAGTACTTC.

This chain joins TRBV5-1 and TRBJ2-1; D is unclear. The germline CDR1 and CDR2 sequences are SGHRS and YFSETQ. The CDR3 covers 15 residues. Trimming shortened V by 5 bases and J by 7 bases, and 19 bases separated the two germline ends. The CDR3 DNA follows: TGCGCCAGCAGTCCAAACTCCCCGACTTGGAATGAGCAGTTCTTC. Protein: CASSPNSPTWNEQFF. The complete variable domain, with remaining parts taken from reference TRBV5-1 and TRBJ2-1, reads KAGVTQTPRYLIKTRGQQVTLSCSPISGHRSVSWYQQTPGQGLQFLFEYFSETQRNKGNFPGRFSGRQFSNSRSEMNVSTLELGDSALYLCASSPNSPTWNEQFFGPGTRLTVL.

In DNA, the CDR3 is TGTGCCAGCAGCCGGGACGGCAACTCTGGAAACACCATATATTTT. Translated: CASSRDGNSGNTIYF. The J gene is TRBJ1-3, the V gene TRBV11-3, with D perhaps TRBD1 (5 bases). The CDR3 has 15 amino acids. V lost 5 bases to trimming and J lost 0 bases, with 11 bases between them. Germline loops: CDR1 SGHNT, CDR2 YENEEA.

This clone was observed a handful of times. The J gene is TRBJ2-3, the V gene TRBV19; 7 bases agree with TRBD2. Looked up from germline, CDR1 is LNHDA and CDR2 is SQIVND (reference sequence). Trimming cost V 4 bases and J 6 bases; bases outside gene matches: 13. This CDR3 has 16 residues. The CDR3 coding sequence is TGTGCCAGTAGTAGGAGCGGCGGGAGATACCAGGATACGCAGTATTTT. Amino acids: CASSRSGGRYQDTQYF.

This chain links TRBV6-6 with TRBJ2-7; D perhaps matches TRBD2 (5 bases). V was shortened by 4 bases and J by 2 bases, with 12 bases between the two germline ends. Germline V gene lookup returns CDR1 MNHNY and CDR2 SVGAGI (reference sequence). The CDR3 runs to 14 residues. CDR3 region: CASSSPGFAYEQYF. As DNA, the CDR3 is TGTGCCAGCAGTTCCCCGGGGTTCGCCTACGAGCAGTACTTC.

The rearrangement joins TRBV2 to TRBJ2-5; unclear D gene. The V end lost 7 bases, the J end lost 1 base, and 13 bases lay between the germline ends. From germline, CDR1 is SNHLY and CDR2 FYNNEI. The CDR3 contains 14 residues. Here the CDR3 reads CASISRSFQETQYF. The CDR3 DNA sequence: TGTGCCAGCATCTCTAGATCTTTCCAAGAGACCCAGTACTTC. The complete variable domain, with remaining parts taken from reference TRBV2 and TRBJ2-5, reads EPEVTQTPSHQVTQMGQEVILRCVPISNHLYFYWYRQILGQKVEFLVSFYNNEISEKSEIFDDQFSVERPDGSNFTLKIRSTKLEDSAMYFCASISRSFQETQYFGPGTRLLVL.

The chain joins TRBV6-6 to TRBJ2-2; D not certain. This CDR3 spans 15 amino acids. Trimming removed 7 bases at V and 4 bases at J, with 16 bases between. The germline CDR1 and CDR2 sequences are MNHNY and SVGAGI (reference sequence). Here the CDR3 DNA reads TGTGCCAGCACCCCCTTAGGGCGGTTCACCGGGGAGCTGTTTTTT. It encodes CASTPLGRFTGELFF.

The chain recombines TRBV28 with TRBJ2-7, with D uncertain. V was cut by 2 bases and J by 7 bases, with 3 bases left in between. The CDR3 runs 10 residues. From germline, CDR1 is MDHEN and CDR2 SYDVKM. This CDR3 reads CASSLGEQYF. CDR3 nucleotide sequence: TGTGCCAGCAGTTTAGGGGAGCAGTACTTC.

This chain joins TRBV5-4 and TRBJ2-3, with 16 bases fitting TRBD2. V trimming: 5 bases; J trimming: 6 bases; junction bases outside the gene matches: 6. CDR3 size: 16 residues. Germline loops: CDR1 SGHNT, CDR2 YYREEE (reference sequence). CDR3 nucleotide sequence: TGTGCCAGCAGTCAGGAGGGACTAGCGGGGGGGGATACGCAGTATTTT. It encodes CASSQEGLAGGDTQYF.